These 18 T cell receptor beta chains originate from one sample sequenced in a study of CD8+ T cells in alopecia areata. The treatment: oral pan-JAK inhibitor, 5-10 mg twice daily. Isolated RNA was reverse transcribed into cDNA used as the sequencing template. Measured with immunoSEQ multiplex PCR; TCRdb has only the in-frame clones, and not every one. The sample shows 190,000 or so clones, roughly three fifths of them seen only once. The specimen comprised CD8+ T cells sorted from blood, sampled at week 24, from a patient treated with tofacitinib. These receptors were taken from a human donor with alopecia areata.

The V gene is TRBV19, the J gene TRBJ1-1; D gene unclear. The CDR3 is 14 amino acids. Germline V CDR1 and CDR2: LNHDA, SQIVND (reference sequence). V was shortened by 5 bases and J by 0 bases, with 10 bases between the two germline ends. The CDR3 is CASSFGILNTEAFF. The CDR3 bases are TGTGCCAGTAGTTTCGGGATCCTGAACACTGAAGCTTTCTTT.

The chain recombines TRBV11-2 with TRBJ2-3; D possibly corresponds to TRBD1 (6 bases). Germline V CDR1 and CDR2: SGHAT, FQNNGV. Trimming pared 2 bases from V and 4 bases from J, leaving 13 bases between. The CDR3 spans 15 residues. In DNA form, the CDR3 reads TGTGCCAGCAGCTTATGGCACAGGGAGCCAGATACGCAGTATTTT. Encoded protein: CASSLWHREPDTQYF.

V gene TRBV9 combines with J gene TRBJ2-3, with a weak D call TRBD1 (6 bases). CDR1 is SGDLS, CDR2 YYNGEE, per germline. The V end was cut by 0 bases, the J end by 2 bases, with 13 bases between. The CDR3 length is 16 residues. This CDR3 reads CASSVEGGRNTDTQYF. CDR3 in DNA: TGTGCCAGCAGCGTAGAAGGGGGACGAAACACAGATACGCAGTATTTT.

The V gene is TRBV30, the J gene TRBJ2-7; D gene unclear. The CDR3 has 17 residues. V was pared by 1 base and J by 1 base, with 20 bases between. Germline CDR1 reads GTSNPN; CDR2 reads SVGIG (reference sequence). In nucleotides, the CDR3 is TGTGCCTGGAGTGCCCTGTTTGCAACGAAGGTATCCTACGAGCAGTACTTC. Its translation: CAWSALFATKVSYEQYF.

This clone is labeled as medium-sized (0.01 to 0.1%). The V and J genes are TRBV2 and TRBJ2-7; TRBD1 is a possible D gene (6 bases). The CDR3 totals 11 residues. Trimming shortened V by 6 bases and J by 4 bases, and 7 bases separated the two germline ends. CDR1 and CDR2 from the germline V gene are SNHLY and FYNNEI. Written as DNA, the CDR3 is TGTGCCAGCAGACAGGGTTACGAGCAGTACTTC. As protein: CASRQGYEQYF.

V usage is TRBV6-1 and J usage is TRBJ1-3, with a weak D call TRBD1 (5 bases). V lost 2 bases and J 4 bases, leaving 15 bases between the germline ends. Looked up from germline, CDR1 is MNHNS and CDR2 is SASEGT. CDR3 length: 16 amino acids. The CDR3 spells CASSENLGGRGNTIYF. The DNA of the CDR3 is TGTGCCAGCAGTGAAAATCTTGGGGGAAGAGGAAACACCATATATTTT.

The chain recombines TRBV13 with TRBJ1-2; no definite D call. Trimming shortened V by 2 bases and J by 3 bases, and 10 bases separated the two germline ends. The CDR3 has 14 amino acids. Germline loops: CDR1 PRHDT, CDR2 FYEKMQ (reference sequence). In DNA, the CDR3 is TGTGCCAGCAGCTTAAAGGGCGCCTACTATGGCTACACCTTC. Residues: CASSLKGAYYGYTF.

The chain combines TRBV19 with TRBJ1-5; D is unclear. In germline, CDR1 is LNHDA, CDR2 SQIVND (reference sequence). This CDR3 is 15 amino acids long. V was shortened by 3 bases and J by 7 bases, with 16 bases between the two germline ends. CDR3: CASSIQVDDRQPQHF. Written as DNA, the CDR3 is TGTGCCAGTAGTATCCAGGTTGACGACCGACAGCCCCAGCATTTT. The full variable domain, its missing parts supplied by reference TRBV19 and TRBJ1-5, is DGGITQSPKYLFRKEGQNVTLSCEQNLNHDAMYWYRQDPGQGLRLIYYSQIVNDFQKGDIAEGYSVSREKKESFPLTVTSAQKNPTAFYLCASSIQVDDRQPQHFGDGTRLSIL.

This clone was detected only a few times. The chain is built from TRBV19 and TRBJ2-3; 9 bases are a match to TRBD1. Germline trimming cut 6 bases from V and 0 bases from J; bases unmatched to any gene: 10. Germline values: CDR1 LNHDA, CDR2 SQIVND (reference sequence). This CDR3 has 17 amino acids. CDR3 loop: CASSSLQGARSTDTQYF. CDR3 bases: TGTGCCAGTAGCTCACTACAGGGGGCAAGGAGCACAGATACGCAGTATTTT.

The chain couples TRBV7-9 to TRBJ1-4, with 8 bases fitting TRBD1. Germline-derived CDR1 and CDR2 are SEHNR and FQNEAQ (reference sequence). The V and J ends lost 3 bases and 0 bases, in that order; junction bases with no gene match: 3. The CDR3 runs 16 residues. CDR3 DNA: TGTGCCAGCAGCTTTCAGGGACAGGCAACTAATGAAAAACTGTTTTTT. Translated: CASSFQGQATNEKLFF. Complete variable domain (other parts from reference TRBV7-9 and TRBJ1-4): DTGVSQNPRHKITKRGQNVTFRCDPISEHNRLYWYRQTLGQGPEFLTYFQNEAQLEKSRLLSDRFSAERPKGSFSTLEIQRTEQGDSAMYLCASSFQGQATNEKLFFGSGTQLSVL.

The chain links TRBV9 to TRBJ2-5; the match to TRBD1 covers 8 bases. V was clipped by 0 bases and J by 2 bases; unmatched bases: 6. Germline loops: CDR1 SGDLS, CDR2 YYNGEE. The CDR3 covers 16 residues. The CDR3 sequence is CASSVEGTGVQETQYF. The CDR3 DNA reads TGTGCCAGCAGCGTAGAAGGGACAGGAGTGCAAGAGACCCAGTACTTC. The variable domain in full, with the rest retrieved from reference TRBV9 and TRBJ2-5, is DSGVTQTPKHLITATGQRVTLRCSPRSGDLSVYWYQQSLDQGLQFLIQYYNGEERAKGNILERFSAQQFPDLHSELNLSSLELGDSALYFCASSVEGTGVQETQYFGPGTRLLVL.

The chain uses TRBV29-1 and TRBJ1-2, with D perhaps matching TRBD1 (6 bases). V was cut by 2 bases and J by 8 bases, with 12 bases left in between. The CDR3 totals 12 residues. Germline CDR1 reads SQVTM; CDR2 reads ANQGSEA. DNA for the CDR3: TGCAGCGTTGAATCGGGGGGCAGAGGCTACACCTTC. Protein product: CSVESGGRGYTF.

The chain combines TRBV7-9 with TRBJ1-4; weak D call: TRBD1 (5 bases). The CDR3 contains 13 residues. Per germline, CDR1 SEHNR and CDR2 FQNEAQ (reference sequence). Trimming removed 3 bases at V and 7 bases at J, with 9 bases between. CDR3 in DNA: TGTGCCAGCAGCTTCCAGGGTCTTGAAAAACTGTTTTTT. This codes for CASSFQGLEKLFF.

This clone was observed a handful of times. The chain couples TRBV29-1 to TRBJ2-6; TRBD1 aligns across 10 bases. Germline V gives CDR1 SQVTM, CDR2 ANQGSEA. The CDR3 consists of 18 residues. Trimming cost V 4 bases and J 0 bases; bases outside gene matches: 9. CDR3 sequence reads: CSVGGVTGGPSGANVLTF. In DNA, the CDR3 is TGCAGCGTTGGGGGGGTGACAGGGGGCCCCTCTGGGGCCAACGTCCTGACTTTC.

Only a few counts were recorded for this clone. V usage is TRBV29-1 and J usage is TRBJ2-3; no firm D call. V was pared by 5 bases and J by 14 bases, with 14 bases between. Per germline, CDR1 SQVTM and CDR2 ANQGSEA. The CDR3 contains 10 residues. CDR3 residues: CSVFRAGWYF. The CDR3 nucleotides are TGCAGCGTTTTTAGGGCCGGTTGGTATTTT.

V and J are TRBV29-1 and TRBJ2-3; 10 bases fit TRBD2. CDR3 size: 15 residues. Germline loops: CDR1 SQVTM, CDR2 ANQGSEA. The J segment lost 1 base and the V segment lost 6 bases, leaving 7 bases of the junction unmatched. This chain's CDR3 is CSVPLAGERTDTQYF. The CDR3 coding sequence is TGCAGCGTACCCCTAGCGGGGGAGCGCACAGATACGCAGTATTTT.

The V gene is TRBV27, the J gene TRBJ1-2; TRBD1 might be the D (5 bases). V was cut by 5 bases and J by 7 bases, with 20 bases left in between. Germline loops: CDR1 MNHEY, CDR2 SMNVEV (reference sequence). This CDR3 comprises 15 residues. The CDR3 nucleotides are TGTGCCAGCAGTACTGTCAGGGCCCCTGGGGCTGGCTACACCTTC. Residues: CASSTVRAPGAGYTF.

The table lists this clone with a few counts. CDR3 in DNA: TGTGCCAGCAGCCGCGGCGGGTACGAGCAGTACTTC. Amino acids: CASSRGGYEQYF. The gene calls are TRBV14 and TRBJ2-7; weak D call: TRBD2 (5 bases). CDR1 and CDR2 (germline): SGHDN, FVKESK. With 4 bases removed from V and 4 bases from J, the gap between germline ends came to 8 bases. There are 12 residues in the CDR3.